These T cell receptor beta chains were read from a single sample in a study of spatial heterogeneity in lung cancer. TCRdb re-derived calls from the 5' RACE reads in MiXCR, one entry per CDR3 protein. The sample contains more than 65,000 distinct CDR3 sequences, over 10% of which appear only once. The source was PBMCs, collected at surgery. The receptors originated from a male donor with early-stage non-small cell lung cancer. CDR3s include the opening cysteine and the closing phenylalanine or tryptophan. A D gene is named only where the DNA matches it firmly. Only some rows state a clone size, as once, few, many or a class for expanded clones.

v_call	j_call	clone_size	d_call	cdr3_aa	cdr3_nt
TRBV18	TRBJ1-2	NA	TRBD1	CASSPSTGGEDYGYTF	TGTGCCAGCTCCCCATCGACAGGGGGCGAAGACTATGGCTACACCTTC
TRBV30	TRBJ2-1	few	TRBD2	CAWGLGSEQFF	TGTGCCTGGGGACTAGGAAGTGAGCAGTTCTTC
TRBV7-3	TRBJ2-1	NA	TRBD2	CASSPGGPNEQFF	TGTGCCAGCAGCCCGGGAGGCCCCAATGAGCAGTTCTTC
TRBV5-4	TRBJ2-5	NA	NA	CASSWEQVNQETQYF	TGTGCCAGCAGCTGGGAACAGGTTAACCAAGAGACCCAGTACTTC
TRBV5-1	TRBJ2-2	NA	NA	CASSLGGTRELFF	TGCGCCAGCAGCTTGGGGGGAACCCGGGAGCTGTTTTTT
TRBV3-1	TRBJ2-1	NA	NA	CASSQDYYQFF	TGTGCCAGCAGCCAAGATTATTACCAGTTCTTC
TRBV5-1	TRBJ2-7	many	NA	CASSLVGDEQYF	TGCGCCAGCAGCTTGGTAGGGGACGAGCAGTACTTC
TRBV12-3/TRBV12-4	TRBJ2-7	NA	TRBD2	CASSGGTSGYYEQYF	TGTGCCAGCAGTGGAGGGACTAGCGGATACTACGAGCAGTACTTC
TRBV5-6	TRBJ1-2	few	TRBD1	CASSRTGSYGYTF	TGTGCCAGCAGCCGGACAGGGAGCTATGGCTACACCTTC
TRBV20-1	TRBJ2-3	NA	TRBD2	CSARGPSSGPSTDTQYF	TGCAGTGCTAGAGGGCCCTCTAGCGGACCTAGCACAGATACGCAGTATTTT
TRBV19	TRBJ2-1	NA	NA	CASSIQRYNEQFF	TGTGCCAGTAGTATTCAAAGATACAATGAGCAGTTCTTC
TRBV6-5	TRBJ1-2	NA	NA	CASSYAKATGDGYTF	TGTGCCAGCAGTTACGCCAAGGCCACCGGAGATGGCTACACCTTC
TRBV27	TRBJ2-2	NA	NA	CASSFRRQRGDTGELFF	TGTGCCAGCAGTTTCAGGAGACAACGTGGAGACACCGGGGAGCTGTTTTTT
TRBV5-5	TRBJ1-4	NA	TRBD1	CASSLPTTGGLGGEKLFF	TGTGCCAGCAGCTTACCTACGACAGGGGGCCTAGGGGGTGAAAAACTGTTTTTT
TRBV5-1	TRBJ2-7	NA	NA	CASSLELVPYEQYF	TGCGCCAGCAGCTTGGAACTGGTTCCCTACGAGCAGTACTTC
TRBV2	TRBJ1-2	NA	TRBD1	CASSPPGTGNYGYTF	TGTGCCAGCAGTCCGCCTGGGACAGGGAACTATGGCTACACCTTC
TRBV7-9	TRBJ1-1	NA	NA	CASTRGSVNTEAFF	TGTGCCAGCACCAGAGGTTCGGTGAACACTGAAGCTTTCTTT
TRBV29-1	TRBJ1-2	many	NA	CSAVQGEGYTF	TGCAGCGCCGTACAGGGTGAGGGCTACACCTTC
TRBV7-2	TRBJ1-2	NA	NA	CASSPLTPNYGYTF	TGTGCCAGCAGCCCCCTGACACCAAACTATGGCTACACCTTC
TRBV5-1	TRBJ2-7	NA	NA	CASSPESYEQYF	TGCGCCAGCAGCCCTGAATCCTACGAGCAGTACTTC
TRBV19	TRBJ1-1	NA	NA	CATSEGMNTEAFF	TGTGCCACTTCTGAGGGAATGAACACTGAAGCTTTCTTT
TRBV7-8	TRBJ2-4	many	NA	CASSLGTQGNIQYF	TGTGCCAGCAGCTTAGGGACCCAGGGGAACATTCAGTACTTC
TRBV7-9	TRBJ2-2	NA	NA	CASSLPRTENTGELFF	TGTGCCAGCAGCCTACCCAGGACTGAAAACACCGGGGAGCTGTTTTTT
TRBV21-1	TRBJ1-6	NA	NA	CASSHRESSYNSPLHF	TGTGCCAGCAGCCACAGAGAGAGCTCCTATAATTCACCCCTCCACTTT
TRBV6-6	TRBJ1-2	many	NA	CASSYAFYTF	TGTGCCAGCAGTTACGCTTTTTACACCTTC
TRBV5-1	TRBJ2-1	NA	TRBD2	CASSYTSGTSYNEQFF	TGCGCCAGCAGCTATACTAGCGGCACCTCCTACAATGAGCAGTTCTTC
TRBV7-8	TRBJ2-1	many	NA	CASSRSPGMEQFF	TGTGCCAGCAGCCGTTCACCGGGTATGGAGCAGTTCTTC
TRBV7-3	TRBJ1-1	NA	NA	CASSLFAENTEAFF	TGTGCCAGCAGCTTATTCGCAGAGAACACTGAAGCTTTCTTT
TRBV5-1	TRBJ2-1	few	NA	CASRAAADSYNEQFF	TGCGCCAGCAGGGCCGCCGCGGACTCCTACAATGAGCAGTTCTTC
TRBV4-1	TRBJ2-7	NA	NA	CASSQYGKPYEQYF	TGCGCCAGCAGCCAATACGGGAAACCCTACGAGCAGTACTTC
TRBV30	TRBJ2-7	few	TRBD1	CAWSPDRGDEQYF	TGTGCCTGGAGCCCCGACAGGGGGGACGAGCAGTACTTC
TRBV6-5	TRBJ1-2	few	TRBD1	CASSSAGTGGDGYTF	TGTGCCAGCAGTTCCGCCGGGACAGGGGGCGATGGCTACACCTTC
TRBV29-1	TRBJ1-1	few	NA	CSVVKENTEAFF	TGCAGCGTTGTTAAAGAGAACACTGAAGCTTTCTTT
TRBV5-1	TRBJ2-6	few	TRBD2	CASSTLAGVWGANVLTF	TGCGCCAGCAGCACACTAGCGGGAGTCTGGGGGGCCAACGTCCTGACTTTC
TRBV20-1	TRBJ2-3	NA	TRBD2	CSARASGSYTQYF	TGCAGTGCTAGGGCTAGCGGGAGTTATACGCAGTATTTT
TRBV5-1	TRBJ2-1	few	TRBD1	CASSQRTGGSYNEQFF	TGCGCCAGCAGTCAACGTACAGGGGGCTCCTACAATGAGCAGTTCTTC
TRBV29-1	TRBJ1-1	NA	NA	CSVHRAVDTEAFF	TGCAGCGTTCACAGGGCTGTAGACACTGAAGCTTTCTTT
TRBV5-1	TRBJ1-2	many	NA	CASSLEYRKDYTF	TGCGCCAGCAGCTTGGAGTACAGGAAGGACTACACCTTC
TRBV27	TRBJ1-1	few	NA	CASSLTGGVNTEAFF	TGTGCCAGCAGTTTAACAGGAGGGGTGAACACTGAAGCTTTCTTT
TRBV5-6	TRBJ1-5	few	NA	CASSLTKKGRSNQPQHF	TGTGCCAGCAGCTTGACTAAAAAGGGTCGGAGCAATCAGCCCCAGCATTTT
TRBV12-3/TRBV12-4	TRBJ1-2	many	NA	CASSARFEGTNYGYTF	TGTGCCAGCAGTGCCCGGTTTGAGGGGACAAACTATGGCTACACCTTC
TRBV30	TRBJ1-5	few	NA	CAWSERDELYSNQPQHF	TGTGCCTGGAGTGAGAGGGACGAGCTTTATAGCAATCAGCCCCAGCATTTT
TRBV5-6	TRBJ1-2	NA	NA	CASSLDMGRGGYTF	TGTGCCAGCAGCTTGGATATGGGGCGGGGTGGCTACACCTTC
TRBV24-1	TRBJ2-5	NA	NA	CATSDTVPFQETQYF	TGTGCCACCAGTGATACCGTACCCTTCCAAGAGACCCAGTACTTC
TRBV7-9	TRBJ2-5	few	NA	CASSQRGTDQETQYF	TGTGCCAGCAGCCAACGGGGAACAGACCAAGAGACCCAGTACTTC
TRBV11-2	TRBJ1-5	NA	NA	CASSPDTFNQPQHF	TGTGCCAGCAGCCCGGACACTTTCAATCAGCCCCAGCATTTT
TRBV12-3/TRBV12-4	TRBJ2-7	few	NA	CASSLQTGTAYEQYF	TGTGCCAGCAGTTTACAGACAGGTACTGCCTACGAGCAGTACTTC
TRBV6-1	TRBJ1-5	NA	NA	CASSEAETVRMPQHF	TGTGCCAGCAGTGAAGCGGAGACCGTCCGGATGCCCCAGCATTTT
TRBV5-6	TRBJ2-2	NA	TRBD1	CASSVLDRVINTGELFF	TGTGCCAGCAGCGTTTTAGACAGGGTCATAAACACCGGGGAGCTGTTTTTT
TRBV29-1	TRBJ1-2	few	NA	CSAGTPAYGYTF	TGCAGCGCCGGAACCCCCGCCTATGGCTACACCTTC
TRBV5-8	TRBJ2-1	NA	NA	CASSLSGRPYNEQFF	TGTGCCAGCAGCTTGTCCGGGAGACCCTACAATGAGCAGTTCTTC
TRBV29-1	TRBJ1-2	NA	NA	CSVERQRGYTF	TGCAGCGTTGAAAGACAGCGTGGCTACACCTTC
TRBV11-2	TRBJ1-1	NA	NA	CASSLAYREPRRSEAFF	TGTGCCAGCAGCTTGGCCTACAGGGAGCCCCGTCGATCGGAAGCTTTCTTT
TRBV4-2	TRBJ2-5	NA	TRBD1	CASSQVGDREETQYF	TGTGCCAGCAGCCAAGTTGGGGACAGGGAAGAGACCCAGTACTTC
TRBV21-1	TRBJ2-5	few	NA	CASSKKGPSGGAGETQYF	TGTGCCAGCAGCAAAAAAGGTCCTAGCGGGGGGGCCGGAGAGACCCAGTACTTC
TRBV7-9	TRBJ2-2	NA	NA	CASSLGARTGELFF	TGTGCCAGCAGCTTGGGTGCTAGGACCGGGGAGCTGTTTTTT
TRBV27	TRBJ2-5	NA	TRBD1	CASSYRQGRTQYF	TGTGCCAGCAGTTACCGACAGGGACGGACCCAGTACTTC
TRBV7-3	TRBJ2-5	NA	TRBD1	CASSLLGTGVTKTQYF	TGTGCCAGCAGCTTATTAGGGACAGGAGTTACGAAGACCCAGTACTTC